The source of this T cell receptor (beta chain) is a study of cytomegalovirus exposure and HLA in healthy donors. In the study overall: Researchers previously reported finding 117 million unique TCR beta sequences from around 200 million T cells.

Worth noting for this clone: Antigen specificity is unknown.

PCR was performed using 60 Vbeta and 13 Jbeta primers. As originally analysed: A later analysis counted around 80 million unique TCR beta chains, 9.5 million to 12 million shared. Profiled with immunoSEQ multiplex PCR; TCRdb holds only in-frame clones, not every one. V and J calls and clone size are those listed in that table; D and trimming were worked out from the DNA. Seen here are some 91,000 clones, roughly 86% observed once, and the top ten hold 9.2%. Findings of the study overall: The authors reported that TCR beta sequences could predict HLA-A and HLA-B alleles. These predictions were accurate for most subjects in the first cohort.

Between the trimmed V and J ends, which lost 4 bases and 2 bases, there was a span of 12 bases. The CDR3 spans 14 residues. Per the germline V gene, CDR1 is MGHRA and CDR2 is YSYEKL. Material for sequencing was PBMCs. The clonotype comes from a man aged 30 to 39 in good health and CMV-seropositive. The chain has TRBV4-1 and TRBJ2-7, with D possibly being TRBD1 (7 bases). CDR3 region: CASSRQGGTYEQYF. The CDR3, as DNA: TGCGCCAGCAGCCGACAGGGCGGGACCTACGAGCAGTACTTC.